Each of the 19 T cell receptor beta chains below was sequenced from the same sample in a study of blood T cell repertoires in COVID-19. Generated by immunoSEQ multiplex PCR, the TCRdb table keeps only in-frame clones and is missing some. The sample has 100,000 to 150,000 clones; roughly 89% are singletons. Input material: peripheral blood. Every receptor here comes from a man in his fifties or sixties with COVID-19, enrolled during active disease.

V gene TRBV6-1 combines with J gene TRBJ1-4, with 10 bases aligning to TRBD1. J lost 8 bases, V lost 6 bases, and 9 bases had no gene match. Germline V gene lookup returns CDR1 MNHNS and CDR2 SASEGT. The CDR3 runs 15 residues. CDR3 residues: CASRRRTGGEEKLFF. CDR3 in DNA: TGTGCCAGCAGAAGACGGACAGGGGGAGAAGAAAAACTGTTTTTT.

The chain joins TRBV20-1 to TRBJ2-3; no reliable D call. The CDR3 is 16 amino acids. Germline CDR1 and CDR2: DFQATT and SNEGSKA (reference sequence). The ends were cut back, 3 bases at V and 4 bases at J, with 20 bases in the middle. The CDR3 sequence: CSASFGSPVSADTQYF. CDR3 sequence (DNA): TGCAGTGCTAGTTTTGGTAGCCCCGTGAGCGCAGATACGCAGTATTTT.

In nucleotides, the CDR3 is TGCGCCAGCAGTGAACGGGGAAGCACTGAAGCTTTCTTT. Protein: CASSERGSTEAFF. The V and J genes are TRBV10-1 and TRBJ1-1; D not certain. The CDR3 is made up of 13 amino acids. CDR1 is WNHNN and CDR2 is SYGVQD in the germline V gene (reference sequence). V shed 3 bases and J shed 4 bases, with 9 bases lying between them.

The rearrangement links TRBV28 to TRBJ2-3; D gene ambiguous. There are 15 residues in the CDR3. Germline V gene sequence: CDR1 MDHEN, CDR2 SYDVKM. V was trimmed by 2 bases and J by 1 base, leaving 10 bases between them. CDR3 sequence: CASSLPSLRTDTQYF. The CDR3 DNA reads TGTGCCAGCAGTTTACCCTCCCTTCGCACAGATACGCAGTATTTT.

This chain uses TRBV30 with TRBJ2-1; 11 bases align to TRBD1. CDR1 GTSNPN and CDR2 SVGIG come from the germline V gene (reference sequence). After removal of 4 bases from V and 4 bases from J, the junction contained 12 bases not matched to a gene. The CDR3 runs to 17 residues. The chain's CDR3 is CAWTHYLGQGAYNEQFF. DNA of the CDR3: TGTGCCTGGACCCATTACTTAGGACAGGGGGCGTACAATGAGCAGTTCTTC.

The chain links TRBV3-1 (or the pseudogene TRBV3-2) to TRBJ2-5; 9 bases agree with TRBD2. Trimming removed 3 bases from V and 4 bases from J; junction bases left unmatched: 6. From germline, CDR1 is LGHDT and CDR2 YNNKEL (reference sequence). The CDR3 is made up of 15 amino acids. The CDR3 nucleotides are TGTGCCAGCAGCCAGGGCGGGGGGGCCGGAGAGACCCAGTACTTC. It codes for CASSQGGGAGETQYF.

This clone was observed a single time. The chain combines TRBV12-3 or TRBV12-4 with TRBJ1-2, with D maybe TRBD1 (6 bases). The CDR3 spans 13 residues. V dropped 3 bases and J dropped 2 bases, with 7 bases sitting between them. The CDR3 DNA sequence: TGTGCCAGCAGTTTCGGACAGAACTATGGCTACACCTTC. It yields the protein CASSFGQNYGYTF.

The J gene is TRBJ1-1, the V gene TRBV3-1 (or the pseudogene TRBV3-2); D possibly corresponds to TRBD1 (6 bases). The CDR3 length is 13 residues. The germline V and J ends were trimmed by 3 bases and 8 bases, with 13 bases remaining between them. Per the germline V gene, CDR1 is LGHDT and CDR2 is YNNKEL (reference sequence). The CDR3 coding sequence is TGTGCCAGCAGCCATACGGACAGCAGAGAAGCTTTCTTT. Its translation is CASSHTDSREAFF.

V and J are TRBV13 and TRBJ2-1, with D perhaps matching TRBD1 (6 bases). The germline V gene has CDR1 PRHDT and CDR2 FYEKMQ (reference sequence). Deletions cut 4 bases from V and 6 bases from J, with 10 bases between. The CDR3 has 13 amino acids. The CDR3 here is CASSSQGTNEQFF. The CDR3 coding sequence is TGTGCCAGCAGCTCTCAGGGGACCAATGAGCAGTTCTTC.

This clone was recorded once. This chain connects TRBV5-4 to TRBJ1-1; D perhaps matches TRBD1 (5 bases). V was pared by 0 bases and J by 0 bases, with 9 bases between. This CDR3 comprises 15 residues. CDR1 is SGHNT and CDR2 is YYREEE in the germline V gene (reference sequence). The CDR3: CASSLVDSMNTEAFF. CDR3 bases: TGTGCCAGCAGCTTGGTCGACAGCATGAACACTGAAGCTTTCTTT.

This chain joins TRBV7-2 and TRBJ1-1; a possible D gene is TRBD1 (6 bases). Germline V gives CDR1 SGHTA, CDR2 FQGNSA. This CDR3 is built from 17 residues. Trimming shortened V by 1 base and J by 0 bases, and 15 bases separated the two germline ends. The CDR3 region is CASSLDGGAVMNTEAFF. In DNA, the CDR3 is TGTGCCAGCAGCTTAGATGGGGGGGCAGTCATGAACACTGAAGCTTTCTTT.

The CDR3 loop is CASSEWGPDNEQFF. The CDR3 DNA reads TGTGCCAGCAGTGAGTGGGGGCCGGACAATGAGCAGTTCTTC. This rearrangement joins TRBV2 to TRBJ2-1; possible D gene TRBD1, 6 bases. CDR1 and CDR2 (germline): SNHLY, FYNNEI. The CDR3 consists of 14 residues. V was cut by 3 bases and J by 5 bases, with 11 bases left in between. Drawing the rest from reference TRBV2 and TRBJ2-1, the complete variable domain is EPEVTQTPSHQVTQMGQEVILRCVPISNHLYFYWYRQILGQKVEFLVSFYNNEISEKSEIFDDQFSVERPDGSNFTLKIRSTKLEDSAMYFCASSEWGPDNEQFFGPGTRLTVL.

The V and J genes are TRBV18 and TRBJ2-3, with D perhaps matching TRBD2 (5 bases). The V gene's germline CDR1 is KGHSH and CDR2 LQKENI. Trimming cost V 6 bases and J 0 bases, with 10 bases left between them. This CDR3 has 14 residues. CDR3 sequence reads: CASSPGLSTDTQYF. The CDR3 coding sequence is TGTGCCAGCTCCCCAGGACTGAGCACAGATACGCAGTATTTT.

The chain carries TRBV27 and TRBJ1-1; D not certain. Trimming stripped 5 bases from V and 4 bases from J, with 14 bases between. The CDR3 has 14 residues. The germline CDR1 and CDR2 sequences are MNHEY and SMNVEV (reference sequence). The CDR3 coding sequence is TGTGCCAGCAGTCCCGCCCTGCGGGTCACTGAAGCTTTCTTT. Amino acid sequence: CASSPALRVTEAFF.

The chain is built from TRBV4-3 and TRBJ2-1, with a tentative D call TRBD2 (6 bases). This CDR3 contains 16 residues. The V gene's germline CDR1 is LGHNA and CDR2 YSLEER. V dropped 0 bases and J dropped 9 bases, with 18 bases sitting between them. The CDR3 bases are TGCGCCAGCAGCCAAGACTCCCCTCCTGGGGGAGGTGAGCAGTTCTTC. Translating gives CASSQDSPPGGGEQFF.

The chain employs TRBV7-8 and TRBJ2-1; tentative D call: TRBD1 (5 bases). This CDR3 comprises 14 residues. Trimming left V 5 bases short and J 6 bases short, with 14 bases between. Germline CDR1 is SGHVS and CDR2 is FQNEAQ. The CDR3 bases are TGTGCCAGCAGCCCAGGGCTATGGGGCAATGAGCAGTTCTTC. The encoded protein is CASSPGLWGNEQFF.

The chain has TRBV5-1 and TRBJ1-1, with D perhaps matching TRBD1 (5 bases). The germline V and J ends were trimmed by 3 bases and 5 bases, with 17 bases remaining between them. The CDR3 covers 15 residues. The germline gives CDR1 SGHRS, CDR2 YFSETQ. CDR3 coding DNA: TGCGCCAGCAGCTCGAGAGACAGAGGAGAAACTGAAGCTTTCTTT. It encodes CASSSRDRGETEAFF.

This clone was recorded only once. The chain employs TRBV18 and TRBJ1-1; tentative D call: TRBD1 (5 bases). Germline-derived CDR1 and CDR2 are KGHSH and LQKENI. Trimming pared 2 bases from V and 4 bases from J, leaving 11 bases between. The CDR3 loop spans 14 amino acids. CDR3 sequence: CASSPGAGFTEAFF. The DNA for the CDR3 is TGTGCCAGCTCACCAGGAGCAGGGTTCACTGAAGCTTTCTTT.

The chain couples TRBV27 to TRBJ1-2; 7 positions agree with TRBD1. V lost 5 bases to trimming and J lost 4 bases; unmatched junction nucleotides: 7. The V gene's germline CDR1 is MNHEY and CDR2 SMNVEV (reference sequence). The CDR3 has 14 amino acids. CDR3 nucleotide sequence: TGTGCCAGCAGTGTAGGGGGCGACGGCTATGGCTACACCTTC. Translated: CASSVGGDGYGYTF.